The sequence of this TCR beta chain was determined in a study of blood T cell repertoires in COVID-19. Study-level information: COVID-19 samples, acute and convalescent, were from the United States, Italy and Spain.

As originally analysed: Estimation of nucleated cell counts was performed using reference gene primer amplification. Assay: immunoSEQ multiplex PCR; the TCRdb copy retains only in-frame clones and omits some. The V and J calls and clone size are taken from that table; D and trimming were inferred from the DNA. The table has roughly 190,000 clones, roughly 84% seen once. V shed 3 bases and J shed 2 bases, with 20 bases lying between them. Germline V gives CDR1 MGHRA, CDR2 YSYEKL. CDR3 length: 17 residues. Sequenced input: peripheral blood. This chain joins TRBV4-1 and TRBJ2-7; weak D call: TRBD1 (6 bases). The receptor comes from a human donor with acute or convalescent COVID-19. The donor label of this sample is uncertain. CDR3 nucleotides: TGCGCCAGCAGCCATCCAGGGGTTCCGGGACAACCCTACGAGCAGTACTTC. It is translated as CASSHPGVPGQPYEQYF.